The 20 T cell receptor beta chains below were found in one sample sequenced in a study of T cell changes during pregnancy in multiple sclerosis. TCRdb's table, derived via immunoSEQ multiplex PCR, lists solely in-frame clones and lacks some. This sample has tens of thousands of clones, with about nine tenths found just once. Sequencing used peripheral blood, obtained in the second trimester of pregnancy. The receptors originated from a female donor with multiple sclerosis, enrolled in a pregnancy study.

The rearrangement joins TRBV19 to TRBJ2-7, with a possible D match to TRBD1 (6 bases). The length of the CDR3 is 13 residues. V was cut by 10 bases and J by 2 bases, with 15 bases left in between. CDR1 is LNHDA and CDR2 is SQIVND in the germline V gene (reference sequence). The CDR3 DNA reads TGTGCCACGATGGACAGAATCGCCTACGAGCAGTACTTC. Protein: CATMDRIAYEQYF.

V gene TRBV6-6 combines with J gene TRBJ2-5; 9 nucleotides agree with TRBD1. The germline gives CDR1 MNHNY, CDR2 SVGAGI (reference sequence). J lost 2 bases, V lost 6 bases, and 7 bases had no gene match. CDR3 length equals 15 residues. The CDR3 loop reads CASSSGQGLQETQYF. The DNA of the CDR3 is TGTGCCAGCAGCAGCGGACAGGGGCTACAAGAGACCCAGTACTTC.

The chain employs TRBV9 and TRBJ1-4; a possible D gene is TRBD1 (6 bases). The germline V gene has CDR1 SGDLS and CDR2 YYNGEE. The CDR3 length is 13 residues. Trimming pared 4 bases from V and 4 bases from J, leaving 8 bases between. The CDR3 nucleotides read TGTGCCAGCAGCCCGGACAGTAATGAAAAACTGTTTTTT. Its protein product is CASSPDSNEKLFF.

The chain is built from TRBV2 and TRBJ2-1, with 10 bases aligning to TRBD2. Germline-derived CDR1 and CDR2 are SNHLY and FYNNEI. The CDR3 contains 16 residues. The trim removed 6 bases at V and 4 bases at J, leaving 9 bases unmatched. The CDR3, as DNA: TGTGCCAGCAGCAGAAGCCGGACTAGCGGATACAATGAGCAGTTCTTC. Its protein product is CASSRSRTSGYNEQFF.

The chain uses TRBV11-3 and TRBJ2-5, with D possibly being TRBD1 (5 bases). The CDR3 runs to 12 residues. With 3 bases removed from V and 5 bases from J, the gap between germline ends came to 7 bases. The germline gives CDR1 SGHNT, CDR2 YENEEA. The CDR3 bases are TGTGCCAGCAGCTTGACAGTGGAGACCCAGTACTTC. This gives the protein CASSLTVETQYF.

The chain employs TRBV11-2 and TRBJ1-1; 7 nucleotides agree with TRBD1. Losses at the gene ends were 5 bases for V and 5 bases for J; bases not matched to a gene: 8. Germline V gene sequence: CDR1 SGHAT, CDR2 FQNNGV. The CDR3 consists of 14 residues. CDR3 nucleotides: TGTGCCAGCAGCATTGACAGGGTCAGGACTGAAGCTTTCTTT. This codes for CASSIDRVRTEAFF.

This clone was observed at least ten times. The rearrangement uses TRBV6-5 and TRBJ1-4; the D is unclear. Deletions cut 2 bases from V and 8 bases from J, with 6 bases between. Per germline, CDR1 MNHEY and CDR2 SVGAGI. The CDR3 extends over 12 amino acids. CDR3 protein: CASSYTGEKLFF. The CDR3 DNA reads TGTGCCAGCAGTTACACCGGGGAAAAACTGTTTTTT.

The rearrangement joins TRBV27 to TRBJ2-1, with 10 bases aligning to TRBD2. The CDR3 sequence is 15 residues long. The J segment lost 7 bases and the V segment lost 3 bases, leaving 6 bases of the junction unmatched. The germline V gene encodes CDR1 MNHEY and CDR2 SMNVEV (reference sequence). CDR3 residues: CASSLDGLAVNEQFF. The DNA of the CDR3 is TGTGCCAGCAGTTTGGATGGACTAGCGGTAAATGAGCAGTTCTTC.

This clone was recorded a few times. V usage is TRBV10-3 and J usage is TRBJ2-2, with a weak D call TRBD1 (5 bases). Germline CDR1 ENHRY, CDR2 SYGVKD. The length of the CDR3 is 13 residues. The V and J ends lost 6 bases and 6 bases respectively, with 11 bases between them. CDR3 coding DNA: TGTGCCATCAGCTCAGGGTCATCCGGGGAGCTGTTTTTT. This translates into CAISSGSSGELFF.

This clone has only one observation. V and J are TRBV19 and TRBJ1-2; no definite D call. Germline V CDR1 and CDR2: LNHDA, SQIVND (reference sequence). Between the trimmed V and J ends, which lost 1 base and 6 bases, there was a span of 6 bases. The CDR3 runs 12 residues. The CDR3 reads CASSIGGDGYTF. In DNA, the CDR3 is TGTGCCAGTAGTATAGGGGGAGATGGCTACACCTTC.

This chain connects TRBV19 to TRBJ1-6; D is perhaps TRBD1 (5 bases). Germline lookup yields CDR1 LNHDA and CDR2 SQIVND (reference sequence). Trimming took 8 bases from V and 2 from J, leaving 16 bases between them. The CDR3 sequence is 16 residues long. Here the CDR3 DNA reads TGTGCCAGTGATCCCAGGGTAGTGGCCTATAATTCACCCCTCCACTTT. Protein: CASDPRVVAYNSPLHF.

The chain couples TRBV7-7 to TRBJ2-1, with a weak D call TRBD2 (5 bases). Germline V lookup: CDR1 SSHAT, CDR2 FNYEAQ (reference sequence). This CDR3 is 13 amino acids long. V was clipped by 2 bases and J by 7 bases, with 9 bases between them. CDR3 DNA sequence: TGTGCCAGCAGCTTATTGTCGGGGAATGAGCAGTTCTTC. Its translation: CASSLLSGNEQFF. Full variable domain (remainder filled in from reference TRBV7-7 and TRBJ2-1): GAGVSQSPRYKVTKRGQDVTLRCDPISSHATLYWYQQALGQGPEFLTYFNYEAQPDKSGLPSDRFSAERPEGSISTLTIQRTEQRDSAMYRCASSLLSGNEQFFGPGTRLTVL.

This chain uses TRBV5-4 with TRBJ1-2; 7 bases match TRBD1. Unmatched junction bases numbered 7, after V lost 1 base and J lost 4 bases. In germline, CDR1 is SGHNT, CDR2 YYREEE (reference sequence). The CDR3 is 15 amino acids. The CDR3, as DNA: TGTGCCAGCAGCTTGAGCCCCGGACAGGTCTATGGCTACACCTTC. This sequence encodes CASSLSPGQVYGYTF.

This clone was observed a single time. This rearrangement joins TRBV2 to TRBJ1-3; maybe TRBD1 (6 bases). The germline V and J ends were trimmed by 1 base and 4 bases, with 11 bases remaining between them. Germline V CDR1 and CDR2: SNHLY, FYNNEI. The CDR3 contains 15 residues. The CDR3 protein is CASSEDRASGNTIYF. The CDR3 DNA reads TGTGCCAGCAGTGAAGACAGGGCTTCAGGAAACACCATATATTTT.

The rearrangement uses TRBV30 and TRBJ2-1; 12 nucleotides line up with TRBD1. Per germline, CDR1 GTSNPN and CDR2 SVGIG (reference sequence). Germline trimming cut 3 bases from V and 9 bases from J; bases unmatched to any gene: 6. The CDR3 sequence is 14 residues long. CDR3 region: CAWRPGQGAGEQFF. The CDR3 DNA is TGTGCCTGGAGGCCGGGACAGGGGGCGGGTGAGCAGTTCTTC.

The chain has TRBV30 and TRBJ1-1, with 7 nucleotides matching TRBD1. The V segment lost 8 bases and the J segment 1 base; nucleotides outside the gene matches: 13. The CDR3 has 15 amino acids. The germline CDR1 and CDR2 sequences are GTSNPN and SVGIG (reference sequence). The CDR3 DNA reads as TGTGCCCTTGAGACAGCAGGGGGGAAGAACACTGAAGCTTTCTTT. Its protein is CALETAGGKNTEAFF.

The chain couples TRBV7-9 to TRBJ1-1, with a tentative D call TRBD1 (6 bases). The germline gives CDR1 SEHNR, CDR2 FQNEAQ (reference sequence). The CDR3 contains 13 residues. V shed 1 base and J shed 8 bases, with 11 bases lying between them. The chain's CDR3 is CASSLGTVGEAFF. The CDR3 coding sequence is TGTGCCAGCAGCTTAGGGACAGTTGGCGAAGCTTTCTTT.

The genes are TRBV6-1 and TRBJ2-7; D remains unclear. This CDR3 region has 12 residues. The germline V and J ends were trimmed by 2 bases and 4 bases, with 6 bases remaining between them. Germline CDR1 reads MNHNS; CDR2 reads SASEGT. The CDR3 DNA sequence: TGTGCCAGCAGTGAAACAAATTACGAGCAGTACTTC. It encodes CASSETNYEQYF.

The rearrangement uses TRBV11-3 and TRBJ2-3; 16 nucleotides align to TRBD2. CDR1 is SGHNT and CDR2 is YENEEA in the germline V gene. J lost 5 bases, V lost 4 bases, and 3 bases had no gene match. There are 16 residues in the CDR3. DNA of the CDR3: TGTGCCAGCAGCTCGGGACTAGCGGGAGGGGAAGATACGCAGTATTTT. Translating gives CASSSGLAGGEDTQYF.

The genes are TRBV2 and TRBJ2-3; 8 bases fit TRBD2. V shed 7 bases, J shed 0 bases, and the junction held 6 bases outside the gene matches. CDR1 and CDR2 (germline): SNHLY, FYNNEI. CDR3 length equals 15 residues. CDR3 bases: TGTGCCAGCATGTTCGCGGGGGGAAGCACAGATACGCAGTATTTT. Translating gives CASMFAGGSTDTQYF.